The following is a TCR beta chain sequence with its context. This specimen belongs to a study of blood T cell repertoires in COVID-19. At the level of the study: COVID-19 samples, acute and convalescent, were from the United States, Italy and Spain. Nucleic acid was either cDNA or gDNA, and it came from T cells, B-cell-depleted T cells, or PBMCs.

Original methodology: Estimation of nucleated cell counts was performed using reference gene primer amplification. Profiled with immunoSEQ multiplex PCR; TCRdb holds only in-frame clones, not every one. V, J and clone size are those of that table, while D and trimming were read from the DNA. Here the sample spans some 350,000 clones, more than 75% being singletons. This CDR3 spans 16 amino acids. CDR1 and CDR2 from the germline V gene are LNHDA and SQIVND (reference sequence). V dropped 3 bases and J dropped 4 bases, with 15 bases sitting between them. The receptor comes from a young woman who had recovered from COVID-19. The V call is TRBV19, the J call TRBJ2-2; weak D call: TRBD2 (6 bases). The sequenced material came from peripheral blood. This CDR3 reads CASSIYRGLSTGELFF. The CDR3 nucleotides read TGTGCCAGTAGTATCTATCGGGGGTTGAGCACCGGGGAGCTGTTTTTT.